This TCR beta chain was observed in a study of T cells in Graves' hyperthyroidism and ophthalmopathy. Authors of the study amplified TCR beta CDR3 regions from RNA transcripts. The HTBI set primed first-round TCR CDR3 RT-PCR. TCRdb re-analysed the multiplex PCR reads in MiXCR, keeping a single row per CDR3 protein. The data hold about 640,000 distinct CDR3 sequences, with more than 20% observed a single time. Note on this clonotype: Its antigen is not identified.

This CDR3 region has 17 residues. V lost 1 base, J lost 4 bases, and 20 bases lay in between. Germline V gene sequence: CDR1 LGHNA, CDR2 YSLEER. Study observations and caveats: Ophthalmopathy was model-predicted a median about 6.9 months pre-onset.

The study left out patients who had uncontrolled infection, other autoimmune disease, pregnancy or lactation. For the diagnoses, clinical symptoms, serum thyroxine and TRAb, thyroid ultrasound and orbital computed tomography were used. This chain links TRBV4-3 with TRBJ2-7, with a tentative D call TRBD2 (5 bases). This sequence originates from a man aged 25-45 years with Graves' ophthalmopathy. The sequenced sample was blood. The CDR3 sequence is CASSQGVVGGSTYEQYF. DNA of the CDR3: TGCGCCAGCAGCCAAGGGGTCGTGGGTGGGAGTACATACGAGCAGTACTTC.